This entry is about one TCR beta chain. Antigen: not known. TCRdb keeps only in-frame clones here, not all; method: immunoSEQ multiplex PCR. The repertoire has about 20,000 clones, 84% of them found once; the top ten carry roughly two fifths. This CDR3 comprises 16 residues. Germline-derived CDR1 and CDR2 are SGHRS and YFSETQ. V was pared by 0 bases and J by 2 bases, with 12 bases between. The sample comes from a study of OX40 agonist ivuxolimab in advanced cancers. Turning to the study itself: Dosing consisted of intravenous ivuxolimab at 0.01 to 10 mg/kg every 2 weeks. From roughly 23 to 85 years was the age range, with a mean of 60 years, and around 83% were male. Dose-escalation patients had hepatocellular carcinoma, melanoma, renal cell or head and neck cancer.

Findings and limits, study-wide: In a subset of nonresponders, normalized T-cell clonal expansion was also low.

The source is an adult with an advanced solid tumor such as melanoma, head and neck, liver or kidney cancer. Sequenced here: CD4+ or CD8+ T cells sorted from blood, sampled in a trial of the OX40 agonist ivuxolimab. The chain combines TRBV5-1 with TRBJ1-5, with D possibly TRBD1 on 6 matching bases. This CDR3 is CASSLEGGLGNQPQHF. The DNA of the CDR3 is TGCGCCAGCAGCTTGGAGGGGGGGCTGGGCAATCAGCCCCAGCATTTT.